Sequencing of this T cell receptor (beta chain) was carried out in a study of OX40 agonist ivuxolimab in advanced cancers. Findings and limits, study-wide: Among patients with partial responses at 0.1-3.0 mg/kg, clonal expansion was among the lowest. At 0.1 to 3.0 mg/kg, clonal expansion of CD4+ and CD8+ blood T cells had occurred by week 6.

Sequencing used immunoSEQ multiplex PCR; TCRdb keeps in-frame clones, though not all of them. The table includes 55,000 to 75,000 clones, approximately 83% detected once. The germline V gene encodes CDR1 SGHTS and CDR2 YDEGEE. V dropped 4 bases and J dropped 4; count of bases not matched to a gene: 5. The CDR3 runs to 15 residues. With regard to this clone: As yet, its antigen is unknown.

The input for sequencing was CD4+ or CD8+ T cells sorted from blood, taken in a trial of the OX40 agonist ivuxolimab. The source of this sequence is an adult with an advanced solid tumor such as melanoma, head and neck, liver or kidney cancer. The chain is built from TRBV5-8 and TRBJ1-4, with 9 bases matching TRBD1. The DNA for the CDR3 is TGTGCCAGCAGCCCGGGACAGGGCTTTAATGAAAAACTGTTTTTT. Amino acid sequence: CASSPGQGFNEKLFF.